The clone carrying this T cell receptor beta chain was seen a few times. Its specificity is not known. The sample belongs to a study of beta chain features in type 1 diabetes. Sequencing targeted expressed TCRB transcripts, as all isolated RNA had been reverse transcribed. Some 3.3 million reads per sample on average were obtained from naive, central memory and regulatory T cell samples. Sequencing used immunoSEQ multiplex PCR; TCRdb keeps in-frame clones, though not all of them. Found here are a few hundred thousand clones, approximately 16% of them singletons; the top ten hold 0.07% to 0.095%. Broader study findings: Among all four CD4+ subsets, Type 1 diabetes patients had TCRB CDR3s that were moderately but significantly shorter. Compared to healthy donors, patients appeared to have naive, central memory and Treg TCRB repertoires that were more alike. For type 1 diabetes patients, VDJ junctions showed fewer insertions and more deletions. Shorter templates may be favored by PCR, equally so in patients and controls.

The receptor's source is a man aged 25 to 40 with type 1 diabetes. The specimen was naive CD4+ T cells from blood.

Here the CDR3 DNA reads TGTGCCAGCAGCCAAATAAGTGGCAGGGGGCGTAGTGCCCAGTACTTC. This encodes CASSQISGRGRSAQYF. The chain carries TRBV28 and TRBJ2-5; 8 nucleotides agree with TRBD1. Germline assignment: CDR1 MDHEN and CDR2 SYDVKM. Trimming removed 6 bases from V and 9 bases from J; junction bases left unmatched: 18. The CDR3 is 16 amino acids. The full variable domain, in which reference TRBV28 and TRBJ2-5 provide the parts outside the CDR3, is DVKVTQSSRYLVKRTGEKVFLECVQDMDHENMFWYRQDPGLGLRLIYFSYDVKMKEKGDIPEGYSVSREKKERFSLILESASTNQTSMYLCASSQISGRGRSAQYFGPGTRLLVL.